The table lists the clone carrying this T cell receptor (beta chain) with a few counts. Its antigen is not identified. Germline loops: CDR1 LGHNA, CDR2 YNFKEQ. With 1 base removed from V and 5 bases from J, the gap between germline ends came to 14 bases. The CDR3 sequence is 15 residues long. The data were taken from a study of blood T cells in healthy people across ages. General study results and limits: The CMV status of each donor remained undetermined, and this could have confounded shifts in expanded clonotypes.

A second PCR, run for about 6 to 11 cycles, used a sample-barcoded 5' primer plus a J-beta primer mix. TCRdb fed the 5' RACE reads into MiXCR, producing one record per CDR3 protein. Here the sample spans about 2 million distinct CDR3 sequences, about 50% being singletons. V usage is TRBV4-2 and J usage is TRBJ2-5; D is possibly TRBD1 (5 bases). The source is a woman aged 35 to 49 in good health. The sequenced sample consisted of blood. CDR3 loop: CASSQGLGVRETQYF. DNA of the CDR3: TGTGCCAGCAGCCAAGGGCTAGGGGTCCGGGAGACCCAGTACTTC.